The clone carrying this T cell receptor beta chain was detected ten times or more. V was pared by 7 bases and J by 8 bases, with 24 bases between. CDR1 is MDHEN, CDR2 SYDVKM, per germline. The CDR3 has 17 amino acids. TCRdb ran MiXCR on the RT-PCR reads and lists one entry per CDR3 protein. The sample has about 570,000 distinct CDR3 sequences; about 11% are singletons. These data are taken from a study of response to subunit inactivated influenza vaccine. In addition, the sample was reused for a study of T cells expressing NK-cell markers. Turning to that study: cDNA encoding TCR beta was synthesized via 5'RACE template switching incorporating UMIs. TCR beta repertoires came from sorted CD3+CD56+NKG2C+, CD3+CD56+NKG2C- and CD3+CD56-NKG2C+ T cells. About 1.0-7.0% of CD8+ T cells in about 6 donors belonged to dominant NKG2C+ clonotypes.

The specimen was PBMCs from blood, collected on the day of vaccination. The chain combines TRBV28 with TRBJ1-6, with D possibly matching TRBD1 (6 bases). This receptor was obtained from a man aged 50-59 years who received an inactivated influenza vaccine. CDR3 region: CASKPLLDRMRYSPLHF. The CDR3, as DNA: TGTGCCAGCAAACCCCTCCTCGACAGGATGAGGTATTCACCCCTCCACTTT.